The rows below give T cell receptor beta chains drawn from one sample of a study of regulatory T cells in long-lasting Graves disease. TCRdb reprocessed the multiplex PCR reads with MiXCR, giving one entry per CDR3 protein. The sample lists 400,000 to 500,000 distinct CDR3 sequences; about 16% were seen once. The sample also formed part of further work on T cells in Graves' hyperthyroidism and ophthalmopathy.

The source was peripheral blood mononuclear cells (PBMCs), collected at new diagnosis, from a patient treated with antithyroid drugs. These receptors came from a woman aged 25 to 45 with Graves disease. The CDR3 runs from the conserved cysteine through the conserved F or W. The D gene is left open where the match is weak. The size of a clone is reported for some rows only, either as once, few or many, or as a class for expanded clones.

>TRBV6-2/TRBV6-3|.|few|TRBJ2-3
CASSYSSENTQYF
>TRBV6-1|.|.|TRBJ2-1
CASVRGNEQFF
>TRBV28|.|many|TRBJ2-7
CASSSRRILRDYEQYF
>TRBV4-1|TRBD1|.|TRBJ2-1
CASSQAWTQGALYNEQFF
>TRBV10-3|.|many|TRBJ2-5
CAISPRGRGETQYF
>TRBV18|TRBD1|few|TRBJ2-5
CASSPDRGRGTQYF
>TRBV4-1|TRBD1|.|TRBJ2-7
CASSHLAPGTGPIEQYF
>TRBV28|.|.|TRBJ1-5
CASSTSQPQHF
>TRBV28|TRBD1|many|TRBJ2-7
CASSTEGDRGRGEQYF
>TRBV7-9|TRBD2|.|TRBJ2-3
CASSQGTSGSVDTQYF
>TRBV11-2|TRBD2|many|TRBJ2-1
CASSWTTGTSGTGGNEQFF
>TRBV12-3/TRBV12-4|.|many|TRBJ1-2
CASSFSRGLDGYTF
>TRBV18|.|many|TRBJ2-7
CASSPQDYEQYF
>TRBV10-3|.|many|TRBJ2-3
CAISAQSSFTDTQYF
>TRBV5-1|.|many|TRBJ2-2
CASSFVVYAGELFF
>TRBV18|.|many|TRBJ2-7
CASSPRGRGVYEQYF
>TRBV27|TRBD2|many|TRBJ2-6
CASSSRGWGGSYPSGANVLTF
>TRBV20-1|.|.|TRBJ2-1
CSAMLDASEQFF
>TRBV2|.|many|TRBJ1-5
CASKSLNQPQHF
>TRBV5-6|.|.|TRBJ1-5
CASSLGPSGNQPQHF
>TRBV11-2|TRBD2|many|TRBJ2-3
CASSTRLAGAADTQYF
>TRBV5-1|.|.|TRBJ1-5
CASSLEGINQPQHF